The 20 T cell receptor beta chains presented below share a single source sample, sequenced in a study of shared clonotypes between healthy human individuals. Produced via immunoSEQ multiplex PCR; TCRdb's table is partial and in-frame only. The table shows approximately 500,000 clones, with about 95% occurring only once. The sequenced sample consisted of naive CD4+ T cells sorted from blood. The subset is: CD45RA+ positively selected. The receptors originated from a woman aged 25 to 39 in good health.

The chain is built from TRBV28 and TRBJ1-4, with D possibly TRBD1 on 6 matching bases. V was shortened by 6 bases and J by 4 bases, with 15 bases between the two germline ends. Germline V CDR1 and CDR2: MDHEN, SYDVKM. This CDR3 is 15 amino acids long. CDR3 coding DNA: TGTGCCAGCAGGGGGGCGACAGGACATAATGAAAAACTGTTTTTT. Translation gives CASRGATGHNEKLFF. The full variable domain, rest sourced from reference TRBV28 and TRBJ1-4, is DVKVTQSSRYLVKRTGEKVFLECVQDMDHENMFWYRQDPGLGLRLIYFSYDVKMKEKGDIPEGYSVSREKKERFSLILESASTNQTSMYLCASRGATGHNEKLFFGSGTQLSVL.

The chain has TRBV13 and TRBJ2-3; TRBD1 matches 10 bases. CDR1 is PRHDT and CDR2 is FYEKMQ in the germline V gene (reference sequence). This CDR3 spans 16 amino acids. The trim removed 5 bases at V and 1 base at J, leaving 6 bases unmatched. DNA of the CDR3: TGTGCCAGCAGCACCGGGACAGGGGATGGCACAGATACGCAGTATTTT. Translated: CASSTGTGDGTDTQYF.

The CDR3, as DNA: TGCAGTGCGACACGGGAGGACGAGCAGTACTTC. Encoded protein: CSATREDEQYF. The chain uses TRBV20-1 and TRBJ2-7; 7 bases agree with TRBD2. The CDR3 loop spans 11 amino acids. The trim removed 6 bases at V and 5 bases at J, leaving 4 bases unmatched. Germline assignment: CDR1 DFQATT and CDR2 SNEGSKA (reference sequence).

V usage is TRBV10-3 and J usage is TRBJ2-1, with D hard to call. The CDR3 has 16 amino acids. The germline CDR1 and CDR2 sequences are ENHRY and SYGVKD. V gave up 0 bases and J gave up 3 bases, with 12 bases separating them. This CDR3 is CAISESTGGNYNEQFF. CDR3 in DNA: TGTGCCATCAGTGAGTCGACTGGCGGAAACTACAATGAGCAGTTCTTC.

A note on this clone: This sample also contains other DNA sequences that code for the same CDR3. The chain carries TRBV30 and TRBJ2-7, with D possibly being TRBD2 (5 bases). CDR1 is GTSNPN, CDR2 SVGIG, per germline (reference sequence). Trimming left V 5 bases short and J 2 bases short, with 7 bases between. CDR3 length: 11 residues. CDR3 coding DNA: TGTGCCTGGTCCGGGGCCTACGAGCAGTACTTC. Its protein product is CAWSGAYEQYF.

The rearrangement uses TRBV28 and TRBJ2-7; 8 positions match TRBD2. The CDR3 consists of 16 residues. V trimming: 6 bases; J trimming: 3 bases; junction bases outside the gene matches: 13. Germline assignment: CDR1 MDHEN and CDR2 SYDVKM. The CDR3 DNA is TGTGCCAGCAGCCAAACCGGGACTAGTGGTTACTACGAGCAGTACTTC. Protein product: CASSQTGTSGYYEQYF.

The rearrangement joins TRBV5-4 to TRBJ2-1, with 9 bases fitting TRBD2. Trimming removed 0 bases from V and 7 bases from J; junction bases left unmatched: 8. Per germline, CDR1 SGHNT and CDR2 YYREEE (reference sequence). This CDR3 has 16 residues. The CDR3 coding sequence is TGTGCCAGCAGCTTGGCCGGGGCTAGCGGGACGAATGAGCAGTTCTTC. It encodes CASSLAGASGTNEQFF.

This rearrangement joins TRBV30 to TRBJ1-4; D ambiguous. Trimming pared 0 bases from V and 6 bases from J, leaving 5 bases between. Germline CDR1 is GTSNPN and CDR2 is SVGIG (reference sequence). CDR3 length: 12 residues. The CDR3 bases are TGTGCCTGGAGTGTGTCGGATGAAAAACTGTTTTTT. It specifies CAWSVSDEKLFF. Supplemented by reference TRBV30 and TRBJ1-4, the full variable domain reads SQTIHQWPATLVQPVGSPLSLECTVEGTSNPNLYWYRQAAGRGLQLLFYSVGIGQISSEVPQNLSASRPQDRQFILSSKKLLLSDSGFYLCAWSVSDEKLFFGSGTQLSVL.

The chain carries TRBV7-3 and TRBJ2-2, with 8 nucleotides matching TRBD2. V gave up 0 bases and J gave up 4 bases; unmatched junction bases: 1. The CDR3 length is 15 residues. CDR1 and CDR2 from the germline V gene are SGHTA and FQGTGA. In DNA form, the CDR3 reads TGTGCCAGCAGCTTAACAGCGGGAGCCACCGGGGAGCTGTTTTTT. It specifies CASSLTAGATGELFF.

V gene TRBV18 combines with J gene TRBJ2-1, with TRBD2 matching 14 bases. Germline V gene data show CDR1 as KGHSH and CDR2 as LQKENI. The CDR3 covers 14 residues. Losses at the gene ends were 6 bases for V and 8 bases for J; bases not matched to a gene: 3. The CDR3 sequence is CASSGTSGSDEQFF. Here the CDR3 DNA reads TGTGCCAGCTCCGGGACTAGCGGGAGCGATGAGCAGTTCTTC.

The chain links TRBV7-2 to TRBJ2-3, with TRBD2 identical over 11 bases. The CDR3 consists of 18 residues. The junction had 10 bases not matched to a gene; V was cut back by 2 bases and J by 3 bases. Germline-derived CDR1 and CDR2 are SGHTA and FQGNSA. This CDR3 reads CASSLKTSGIISTDTQYF. The CDR3 nucleotides are TGTGCCAGCAGCTTAAAGACTAGCGGGATTATTAGTACAGATACGCAGTATTTT.

The chain is built from TRBV5-4 and TRBJ2-3; a possible D gene is TRBD2 (5 bases). V lost 3 bases, J lost 6 bases, and 11 bases lay in between. From germline, CDR1 is SGHNT and CDR2 YYREEE (reference sequence). The CDR3 has 13 residues. The CDR3 bases are TGTGCCAGCAGCTCTCCGGGAACTGATACGCAGTATTTT. Translated: CASSSPGTDTQYF.

With regard to this clone: The sample contains more than one DNA sequence encoding this CDR3. This sequence joins TRBV2 and TRBJ1-5; TRBD1 is a possible D gene (6 bases). This CDR3 comprises 15 residues. With 1 base removed from V and 1 base from J, the gap between germline ends came to 8 bases. The germline V gene has CDR1 SNHLY and CDR2 FYNNEI. CDR3 nucleotide sequence: TGTGCCAGCAGTGAAGAACAGGGAAGCAATCAGCCCCAGCATTTT. It is translated as CASSEEQGSNQPQHF.

The chain is built from TRBV4-1 and TRBJ2-2; 8 bases align to TRBD1. CDR1 MGHRA and CDR2 YSYEKL come from the germline V gene. The CDR3 has 14 amino acids. The ends lost 6 bases at V and 6 bases at J; junction bases unmatched: 6. In DNA, the CDR3 is TGCGCCAGCAGAAAACCAGGGGGCTCCGGGGAGCTGTTTTTT. It translates to CASRKPGGSGELFF.

The rearrangement joins TRBV19 to TRBJ1-2, with D perhaps matching TRBD1 (6 bases). Germline loops: CDR1 LNHDA, CDR2 SQIVND (reference sequence). The CDR3 consists of 14 residues. V lost 5 bases, J lost 7 bases, and 17 bases lay in between. The DNA for the CDR3 is TGTGCCAGTAGTCCCAAAGACAGGTTATCTGGCTACACCTTC. Protein: CASSPKDRLSGYTF.

V usage is TRBV6-4 and J usage is TRBJ2-7, with 9 bases matching TRBD2. The CDR3 has 13 residues. V dropped 7 bases and J dropped 5; count of bases not matched to a gene: 6. CDR1 MRHNA and CDR2 SNTAGT come from the germline V gene. CDR3 in amino acids: CASNSGSEDEQYF. CDR3 DNA: TGTGCCAGCAATAGCGGGAGTGAGGACGAGCAGTACTTC.

This sequence joins TRBV2 and TRBJ2-5; D is possibly TRBD1 (5 bases). V lost 4 bases and J lost 3, with 9 bases in between. This CDR3 contains 13 residues. Per germline, CDR1 SNHLY and CDR2 FYNNEI. The CDR3 DNA follows: TGTGCCAGCAGTGCAGTCAGGGAAGAGACCCAGTACTTC. As protein: CASSAVREETQYF.

The chain links TRBV7-2 to TRBJ2-2; D unclear. V was pared by 6 bases and J by 0 bases, with 11 bases between. Germline lookup yields CDR1 SGHTA and CDR2 FQGNSA. CDR3 size: 15 residues. CDR3 residues: CASRPDRANTGELFF. CDR3 bases: TGTGCCAGCAGACCAGATAGGGCGAACACCGGGGAGCTGTTTTTT.

This sequence joins TRBV5-1 and TRBJ1-1, with D maybe TRBD1 (6 bases). Germline values: CDR1 SGHRS, CDR2 YFSETQ. The CDR3 contains 12 residues. The V gene lost 4 bases and the J gene lost 6 bases, with 10 bases spanning the gap. Here the CDR3 reads CASSPPGAEAFF. The CDR3 DNA follows: TGCGCCAGCAGCCCCCCAGGGGCTGAAGCTTTCTTT.

The rearrangement uses TRBV4-1 and TRBJ1-1; D is unclear. V shed 5 bases and J shed 4 bases, with 17 bases lying between them. Germline assignment: CDR1 MGHRA and CDR2 YSYEKL. The CDR3 totals 15 residues. CDR3 protein: CASSIERLEGTEAFF. In nucleotides, the CDR3 is TGCGCCAGCAGCATAGAGCGATTGGAGGGCACTGAAGCTTTCTTT.